Listed below are T cell receptor beta chains from one sample, sequenced in a study of identical twins. TCRdb reprocessed the 5' RACE reads with MiXCR, giving one entry per CDR3 protein. The sample includes 400,000 to 500,000 distinct CDR3 sequences, 13% to 15% of them seen just once. These same records also appear under a second study, on yellow fever vaccine responses in identical twins.

Material for sequencing was CD4+ T cells sorted from blood. The origin of the receptors is a woman between 18 and 29 years old in good health. Both conserved end residues are part of each CDR3. The order of the fields is CDR3 length, J gene, V gene, CDR3 protein.

16	TRBJ2-3	TRBV20-1	CSARPLRQGSKDTQYF
14	TRBJ2-3	TRBV7-2	CASSFSGGVDTQYF
15	TRBJ2-2	TRBV27	CASIDRGMNTGELFF
14	TRBJ2-7	TRBV6-1	CASSPRGGVYEQYF
16	TRBJ1-5	TRBV28	CASSLTQGAGNQPQHF
13	TRBJ2-6	TRBV20-1	CSAIGSKSNVLTF
14	TRBJ2-5	TRBV12-3/TRBV12-4	CASSVRQLQETQYF
12	TRBJ1-4	TRBV10-2	CASQQGTEKLFF
13	TRBJ1-2	TRBV7-6	CASSLGTSEGYTF
17	TRBJ1-6	TRBV24-1	CATSESGQGSYNSPLHF
14	TRBJ2-7	TRBV7-8	CASSLRAGPYEQYF
14	TRBJ2-1	TRBV20-1	CSAIPGGLENEQFF
14	TRBJ2-2	TRBV20-1	CSARFPRGTGELFF
14	TRBJ2-7	TRBV28	CASTNSGWGNEQYF
13	TRBJ1-1	TRBV6-2/TRBV6-3	CASRPTGNTEAFF
16	TRBJ2-6	TRBV7-9	CASSLAQGSGANVLTF
17	TRBJ2-3	TRBV9	CASSLLGLAKGGDTQYF
16	TRBJ2-5	TRBV27	CASSLSPTSFVETQYF
16	TRBJ2-1	TRBV29-1	CSVETGLFSSYNEQFF
14	TRBJ2-4	TRBV4-3	CASSQDYEVGIQYF
14	TRBJ2-4	TRBV6-1	CASSERQGGFIQYF
15	TRBJ2-1	TRBV4-2	CASSQDWVGLGEQFF
15	TRBJ1-1	TRBV12-3/TRBV12-4	CASSRQGPLNTEAFF
13	TRBJ2-2	TRBV5-8	CASNREVHGELFF
13	TRBJ2-7	TRBV20-1	CSARTGGMYEQYF
16	TRBJ2-7	TRBV20-1	CSASASGSFRPYEQYF
15	TRBJ2-3	TRBV9	CASSVGTSGLDTQYF
15	TRBJ2-2	TRBV7-9	CASRKTGSNTGELFF
13	TRBJ1-1	TRBV7-9	CASSFEPNTEAFF
15	TRBJ2-7	TRBV3-1	CASSRRFDRDYEQYF
14	TRBJ1-4	TRBV6-1	CASSASGGLGKLFF
18	TRBJ2-7	TRBV7-8	CASSLVGVDRATPREQYF
12	TRBJ1-1	TRBV12-3/TRBV12-4	CASSPGATEAFF
16	TRBJ2-4	TRBV5-1	CASSPGLTLAKNIQYF
15	TRBJ1-2	TRBV2	CATSGTGEANYGYTF
15	TRBJ2-1	TRBV5-1	CASSLEAGGNNEQFF
16	TRBJ2-5	TRBV28	CASRPEGLAGRETQYF
15	TRBJ1-5	TRBV19	CASSPGRVRNQPQHF
15	TRBJ2-3	TRBV7-2	CASSLQSGNTDTQYF
13	TRBJ1-1	TRBV5-1	CASSDRTNTEAFF
14	TRBJ2-1	TRBV20-1	CSARKAGVYNEQFF
13	TRBJ2-1	TRBV29-1	CSGGFRSYNEQFF
16	TRBJ2-5	TRBV3-1	CASSSRDRQGQETQYF
14	TRBJ2-5	TRBV3-1	CASSRAGGSETQYF
14	TRBJ2-7	TRBV10-3	CAISEESSRHEQYF
18	TRBJ2-2	TRBV23-1	CASSRRTGGGRYTGELFF